These 24 T cell receptor beta chains were sequenced from one sample in a study of T cells after posttransplantation cyclophosphamide. Sequencing was performed with immunoSEQ multiplex PCR; in TCRdb, only in-frame clones are kept and a portion is missing. The repertoire holds tens of thousands of clones, approximately 98% seen once, with roughly 0.16% in the top ten. The naive gate required viable CD3+CD4+ or CD3+CD8+ cells with CCR7+CD45RA+CD45RO-CD95-CD27+CD28+ phenotype. Material for sequencing was naive CD4+ T cells sorted from PBMCs. These receptors all stem from a middle-aged man in good health, CMV-negative, and a related stem cell transplant donor.

The chain links TRBV2 to TRBJ1-1; D is undetermined. The germline V gene has CDR1 SNHLY and CDR2 FYNNEI. V was trimmed by 7 bases and J by 0 bases, leaving 12 bases between them. This CDR3 comprises 14 residues. CDR3 sequence: CASTEVRMNTEAFF. CDR3 nucleotide sequence: TGTGCCAGCACTGAGGTGAGGATGAACACTGAAGCTTTCTTT.

V is TRBV25-1 and J is TRBJ1-1; 7 nucleotides agree with TRBD1. This CDR3 is 15 amino acids long. Unmatched junction bases numbered 8, after V lost 3 bases and J lost 4 bases. CDR1 and CDR2 (germline): MGHDK, SYGVNS. This CDR3 reads CASSDLGGGFTEAFF. DNA for the CDR3: TGTGCCAGCAGTGATCTAGGAGGGGGCTTCACTGAAGCTTTCTTT.

The rearrangement uses TRBV29-1 and TRBJ2-3, with 8 bases identical to TRBD2. The CDR3 consists of 16 residues. Germline loops: CDR1 SQVTM, CDR2 ANQGSEA. V lost 3 bases and J lost 4; bases outside the gene matches: 12. DNA for the CDR3: TGCAGCGTTGATTTCCCGGGACTAGTGGTACCAGATACGCAGTATTTT. Translation: CSVDFPGLVVPDTQYF.

For the CDR3, the DNA is TGTGCCAGCGTGCCTGACAGGGGAAGTGAAAAACTGTTTTTT. Translating gives CASVPDRGSEKLFF. This chain links TRBV2 with TRBJ1-4, with TRBD1 identical over 8 bases. V lost 8 bases and J lost 7; bases outside the gene matches: 9. The CDR3 extends over 14 amino acids. Per germline, CDR1 SNHLY and CDR2 FYNNEI. The full variable domain, with the rest looked up from reference TRBV2 and TRBJ1-4, is EPEVTQTPSHQVTQMGQEVILRCVPISNHLYFYWYRQILGQKVEFLVSFYNNEISEKSEIFDDQFSVERPDGSNFTLKIRSTKLEDSAMYFCASVPDRGSEKLFFGSGTQLSVL.

The CDR3 spells CASSPGGGQGYQPQHF. For the CDR3, the DNA is TGCGCCAGCAGCCCCGGGGGGGGACAGGGCTATCAGCCCCAGCATTTT. The rearrangement joins TRBV4-1 to TRBJ1-5; the match to TRBD1 covers 9 bases. CDR1 is MGHRA, CDR2 YSYEKL, per germline. The CDR3 has 16 residues. J lost 5 bases, V lost 4 bases, and 9 bases had no gene match.

Points on this clone: The junction departs from germline at one end; a sequencing error may be responsible. This chain uses TRBV29-1 with TRBJ1-1; D remains ambiguous. This CDR3 has 13 amino acids. Germline V gene data show CDR1 as SQVTM and CDR2 as ANQGSEA. CDR3 loop: CSVEAQMNAEAFF. The CDR3 DNA reads as TGCAGCGTTGAAGCACAAATGAACGCTGAAGCTTTCTTT.

The J gene is TRBJ2-2, the V gene TRBV5-1, with 7 bases lining up with TRBD1. The CDR3 covers 14 residues. V was pared by 4 bases and J by 6 bases, with 6 bases of the junction left unmatched. Germline V gene lookup returns CDR1 SGHRS and CDR2 YFSETQ. The CDR3 nucleotides are TGCGCCAGCAGCCCCAGACAGGGCGCCGGGGAGCTGTTTTTT. This translates into CASSPRQGAGELFF. Filled out from reference TRBV5-1 and TRBJ2-2, the complete variable domain reads KAGVTQTPRYLIKTRGQQVTLSCSPISGHRSVSWYQQTPGQGLQFLFEYFSETQRNKGNFPGRFSGRQFSNSRSEMNVSTLELGDSALYLCASSPRQGAGELFFGEGSRLTVL.

This clone appeared a single time. J is TRBJ2-7 and V is TRBV7-2; 8 positions agree with TRBD2. The CDR3 length is 15 residues. The ends lost 1 base at V and 2 bases at J; junction bases unmatched: 4. Per the germline V gene, CDR1 is SGHTA and CDR2 is FQGNSA. The CDR3 DNA follows: TGTGCCAGCAGCTTAGAAGGTAGCGGGGCCTACGAGCAGTACTTC. Its translation is CASSLEGSGAYEQYF.

The chain combines TRBV28 with TRBJ2-1; D remains ambiguous. Germline-derived CDR1 and CDR2 are MDHEN and SYDVKM. Trimming removed 6 bases from V and 9 bases from J, with 12 bases in between. This CDR3 spans 12 amino acids. The CDR3 DNA is TGTGCCAGCAGATATAGCAGCAGTGAGCAGTTCTTC. It encodes CASRYSSSEQFF.

A single count supports this clone. The chain carries TRBV4-2 and TRBJ2-1; weak D call: TRBD2 (6 bases). The CDR3 covers 15 residues. CDR1 is LGHNA, CDR2 YNFKEQ, per germline. V dropped 0 bases and J dropped 3 bases, with 9 bases sitting between them. The CDR3 DNA reads as TGTGCCAGCAGCCAAGAGCCAGCGGGCTACAATGAGCAGTTCTTC. It translates to CASSQEPAGYNEQFF.

This clone was detected only once. The rearrangement joins TRBV7-9 to TRBJ2-7; 8 bases match TRBD1. Germline V gene data show CDR1 as SEHNR and CDR2 as FQNEAQ (reference sequence). V lost 6 bases to trimming and J lost 3 bases; unmatched junction nucleotides: 13. The CDR3 consists of 16 residues. For the CDR3, the DNA is TGTGCCAGCAGTCCTGGACAGGGAAGGAGGAACTACGAGCAGTACTTC. It codes for CASSPGQGRRNYEQYF.

This clone has a single count. This chain connects TRBV29-1 to TRBJ2-2; D not certain. V lost 4 bases, J lost 6 bases, and 12 bases lay in between. The germline V gene has CDR1 SQVTM and CDR2 ANQGSEA. The CDR3 runs 13 residues. The CDR3 nucleotides are TGCAGCGTTGTGTCGGTTTTGGCCGGGGAGCTGTTTTTT. Its protein product is CSVVSVLAGELFF.

This sequence joins TRBV29-1 and TRBJ1-2; TRBD1 aligns across 8 bases. The CDR3 contains 13 residues. Per germline, CDR1 SQVTM and CDR2 ANQGSEA. Trimming cost V 8 bases and J 0 bases; bases outside gene matches: 5. This chain's CDR3 is CSSRTGPNYGYTF. As DNA, the CDR3 is TGCAGCTCCCGGACAGGGCCTAACTATGGCTACACCTTC.

This chain uses TRBV6-5 with TRBJ2-5; the D is unclear. The length of the CDR3 is 12 residues. V gave up 5 bases and J gave up 5 bases, with 9 bases separating them. Germline V gene sequence: CDR1 MNHEY, CDR2 SVGAGI. DNA for the CDR3: TGTGCCAGCAGTCACCCCGGGGAGACCCAGTACTTC. It yields the protein CASSHPGETQYF.

The rearrangement uses TRBV18 and TRBJ1-5, with D possibly being TRBD1 (5 bases). V gave up 2 bases and J gave up 5 bases, with 7 bases separating them. The V gene's germline CDR1 is KGHSH and CDR2 LQKENI. This CDR3 has 13 amino acids. The CDR3 loop is CASSPGADQPQHF. The CDR3, as DNA: TGTGCCAGCTCACCAGGGGCGGATCAGCCCCAGCATTTT.

The chain couples TRBV7-3 to TRBJ2-3; 7 nucleotides line up with TRBD2. The CDR3 has 16 amino acids. The V gene's germline CDR1 is SGHTA and CDR2 FQGTGA. Trimming at V came to 0 bases and at J to 2 bases, leaving 5 bases not matched to a gene. For the CDR3, the DNA is TGTGCCAGCAGCTTAACCCCACTAGCGACCACAGATACGCAGTATTTT. Its protein is CASSLTPLATTDTQYF.

The rearrangement links TRBV6-5 to TRBJ2-5, with a possible D match to TRBD2 (6 bases). CDR1 and CDR2 (germline): MNHEY, SVGAGI. CDR3 length: 14 amino acids. V lost 6 bases, J lost 5 bases, and 16 bases lay in between. The CDR3 DNA is TGTGCCAGCAGGAACCCCGGTCGGGAGGAGACCCAGTACTTC. Its translation is CASRNPGREETQYF.

The rearrangement uses TRBV7-2 and TRBJ2-3, with 7 nucleotides matching TRBD1. Germline CDR1 is SGHTA and CDR2 is FQGNSA. Trimming at V came to 0 bases and at J to 1 base, leaving 1 base not matched to a gene. The CDR3 is made up of 15 amino acids. The CDR3 DNA follows: TGTGCCAGCAGCTTAGCACAGGGGCGCACAGATACGCAGTATTTT. Its protein product is CASSLAQGRTDTQYF.

The V call is TRBV5-1, the J call TRBJ2-3; TRBD2 agrees at 7 bases. Germline V gene data show CDR1 as SGHRS and CDR2 as YFSETQ. V trimming: 1 base; J trimming: 1 base; junction bases outside the gene matches: 0. The CDR3 covers 14 residues. The CDR3, as DNA: TGCGCCAGCAGCTTGACTAGCGGCACAGATACGCAGTATTTT. Protein sequence: CASSLTSGTDTQYF.

The V and J genes are TRBV19 and TRBJ2-5; TRBD1 agrees at 9 bases. V was clipped by 4 bases and J by 4 bases; unmatched bases: 4. The CDR3 is 14 residues long. CDR1 LNHDA and CDR2 SQIVND come from the germline V gene (reference sequence). DNA for the CDR3: TGTGCCAGTAGTACCCGGGACAGGGTAGAGACCCAGTACTTC. This gives the protein CASSTRDRVETQYF.

The table lists this clone with a count of one. The chain links TRBV5-8 to TRBJ2-3; 12 bases agree with TRBD2. V trimming: 4 bases; J trimming: 4 bases; junction bases outside the gene matches: 7. The CDR3 has 16 residues. CDR1 SGHTS and CDR2 YDEGEE come from the germline V gene. The CDR3 reads CASSLGLAGTSDTQYF. CDR3 sequence (DNA): TGTGCCAGCAGCCTCGGACTAGCGGGAACGTCAGATACGCAGTATTTT.

This chain links TRBV5-1 with TRBJ2-3; 9 nucleotides align to TRBD2. J gave up 2 bases and V 6 bases, and 7 bases lay outside the gene matches. CDR1 and CDR2 (germline): SGHRS, YFSETQ. The CDR3 consists of 15 residues. DNA for the CDR3: TGCGCCAGCAAGTCGCGGGAGGGCCCCACAGATACGCAGTATTTT. Translated: CASKSREGPTDTQYF. The whole variable domain, filled in from reference TRBV5-1 and TRBJ2-3, reads KAGVTQTPRYLIKTRGQQVTLSCSPISGHRSVSWYQQTPGQGLQFLFEYFSETQRNKGNFPGRFSGRQFSNSRSEMNVSTLELGDSALYLCASKSREGPTDTQYFGPGTRLTVL.

V usage is TRBV5-1 and J usage is TRBJ1-2; maybe TRBD1 (6 bases). The germline V and J ends were trimmed by 3 bases and 7 bases, with 13 bases remaining between them. This CDR3 has 13 residues. Germline-derived CDR1 and CDR2 are SGHRS and YFSETQ. CDR3 DNA sequence: TGCGCCAGCAGCTCGGGACACAGGACTGGCTACACCTTC. This translates into CASSSGHRTGYTF. Full variable domain (rest looked up from reference TRBV5-1 and TRBJ1-2): KAGVTQTPRYLIKTRGQQVTLSCSPISGHRSVSWYQQTPGQGLQFLFEYFSETQRNKGNFPGRFSGRQFSNSRSEMNVSTLELGDSALYLCASSSGHRTGYTFGSGTRLTVV.

This chain links TRBV5-6 with TRBJ2-3; TRBD2 matches at 11 bases. The CDR3 is 16 amino acids. In germline, CDR1 is SGHDT, CDR2 YYEEEE. The V and J ends lost 0 bases and 4 bases, in that order; junction bases with no gene match: 4. In DNA form, the CDR3 reads TGTGCCAGCAGCTTGGAACTAGCGGGAGCTGCAGATACGCAGTATTTT. Protein sequence: CASSLELAGAADTQYF. The full variable domain, with the rest looked up from reference TRBV5-6 and TRBJ2-3, is DAGVTQSPTHLIKTRGQQVTLRCSPKSGHDTVSWYQQALGQGPQFIFQYYEEEERQRGNFPDRFSGHQFPNYSSELNVNALLLGDSALYLCASSLELAGAADTQYFGPGTRLTVL.